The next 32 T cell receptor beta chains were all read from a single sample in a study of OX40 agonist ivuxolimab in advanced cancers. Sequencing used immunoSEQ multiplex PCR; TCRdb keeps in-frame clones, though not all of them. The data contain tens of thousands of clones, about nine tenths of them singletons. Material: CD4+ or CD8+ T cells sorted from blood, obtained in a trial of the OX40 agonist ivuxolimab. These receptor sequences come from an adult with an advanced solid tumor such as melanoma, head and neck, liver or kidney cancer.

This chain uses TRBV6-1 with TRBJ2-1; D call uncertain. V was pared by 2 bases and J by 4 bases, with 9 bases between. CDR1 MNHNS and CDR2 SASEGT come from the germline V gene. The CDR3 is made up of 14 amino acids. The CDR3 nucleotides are TGTGCCAGCAGTGAATCTGTGGGGTACAATGAGCAGTTCTTC. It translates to CASSESVGYNEQFF.

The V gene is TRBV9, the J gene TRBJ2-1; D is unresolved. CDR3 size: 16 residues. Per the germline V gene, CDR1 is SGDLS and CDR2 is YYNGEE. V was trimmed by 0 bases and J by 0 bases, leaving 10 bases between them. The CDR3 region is CASSVGSASSYNEQFF. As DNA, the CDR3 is TGTGCCAGCAGCGTAGGTTCGGCTAGCTCCTACAATGAGCAGTTCTTC.

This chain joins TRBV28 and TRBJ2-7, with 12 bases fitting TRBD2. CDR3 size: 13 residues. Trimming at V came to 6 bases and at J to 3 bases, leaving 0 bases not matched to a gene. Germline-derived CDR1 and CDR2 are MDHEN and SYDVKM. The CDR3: CASRTSGGYEQYF. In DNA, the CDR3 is TGTGCCAGCAGGACTAGCGGGGGCTACGAGCAGTACTTC.

The CDR3 here is CASSLELGRANTEAFF. CDR3 in DNA: TGTGCCAGCAGCTTAGAATTGGGCAGGGCGAACACTGAAGCTTTCTTT. The J gene is TRBJ1-1, the V gene TRBV13, with D tentatively TRBD1 (5 bases). V was shortened by 1 base and J by 1 base, with 13 bases between the two germline ends. The CDR3 covers 16 residues. Germline CDR1 is PRHDT and CDR2 is FYEKMQ (reference sequence).

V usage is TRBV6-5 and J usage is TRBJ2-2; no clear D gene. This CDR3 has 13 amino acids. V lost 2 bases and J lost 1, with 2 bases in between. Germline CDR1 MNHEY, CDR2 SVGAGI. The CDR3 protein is CASSYLNTGELFF. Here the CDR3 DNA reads TGTGCCAGCAGTTACCTGAACACCGGGGAGCTGTTTTTT.

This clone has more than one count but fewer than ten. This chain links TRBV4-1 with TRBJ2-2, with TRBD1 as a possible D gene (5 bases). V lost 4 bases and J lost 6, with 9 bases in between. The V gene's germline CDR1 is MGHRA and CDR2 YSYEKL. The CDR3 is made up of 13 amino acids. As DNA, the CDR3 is TGCGCCAGCAGCCCCCTGGGGCCCGGGGAGCTGTTTTTT. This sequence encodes CASSPLGPGELFF.

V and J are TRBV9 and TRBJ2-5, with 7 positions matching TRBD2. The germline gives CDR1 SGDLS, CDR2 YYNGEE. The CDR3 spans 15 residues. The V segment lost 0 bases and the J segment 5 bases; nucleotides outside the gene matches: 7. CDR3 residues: CASSVVIGGGETQYF. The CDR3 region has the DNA TGTGCCAGCAGCGTAGTTATCGGGGGAGGGGAGACCCAGTACTTC.

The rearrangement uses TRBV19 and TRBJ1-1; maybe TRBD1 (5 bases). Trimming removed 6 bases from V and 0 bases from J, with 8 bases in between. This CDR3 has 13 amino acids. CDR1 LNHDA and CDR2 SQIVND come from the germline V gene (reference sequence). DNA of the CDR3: TGTGCCAGTAGAACGACAGTGAACACTGAAGCTTTCTTT. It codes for CASRTTVNTEAFF.

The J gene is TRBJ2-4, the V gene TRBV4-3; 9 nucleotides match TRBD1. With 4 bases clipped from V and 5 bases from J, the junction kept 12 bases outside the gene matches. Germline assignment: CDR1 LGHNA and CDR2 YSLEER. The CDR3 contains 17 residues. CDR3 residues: CASSPQPTGGIENIQYF. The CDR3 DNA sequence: TGCGCCAGCAGCCCGCAGCCCACAGGGGGCATCGAAAACATTCAGTACTTC.

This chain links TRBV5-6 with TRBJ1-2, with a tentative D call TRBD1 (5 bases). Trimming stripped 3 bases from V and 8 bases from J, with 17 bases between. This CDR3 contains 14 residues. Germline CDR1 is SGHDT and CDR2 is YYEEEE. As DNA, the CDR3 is TGTGCCAGCAGCTGGGACGCGGGAGCGGGGGGCTACACCTTC. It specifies CASSWDAGAGGYTF.

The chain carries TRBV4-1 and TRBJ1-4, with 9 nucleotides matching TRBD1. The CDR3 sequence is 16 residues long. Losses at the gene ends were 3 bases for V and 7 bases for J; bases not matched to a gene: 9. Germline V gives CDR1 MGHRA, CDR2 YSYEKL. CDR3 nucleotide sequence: TGCGCCAGCAGCCAGAGACAGGGGGAGCGTGGTGAAAAACTGTTTTTT. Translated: CASSQRQGERGEKLFF.

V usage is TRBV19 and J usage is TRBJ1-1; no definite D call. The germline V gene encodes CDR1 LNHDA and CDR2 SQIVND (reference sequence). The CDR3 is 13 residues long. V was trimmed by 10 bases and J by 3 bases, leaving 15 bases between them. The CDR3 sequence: CATGEAGYTEAFF. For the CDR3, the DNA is TGTGCCACAGGTGAGGCGGGCTACACTGAAGCTTTCTTT.

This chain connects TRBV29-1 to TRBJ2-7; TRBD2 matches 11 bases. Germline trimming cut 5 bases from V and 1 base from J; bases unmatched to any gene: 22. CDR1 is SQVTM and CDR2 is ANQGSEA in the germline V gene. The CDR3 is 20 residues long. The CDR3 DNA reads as TGCAGCGTTACAGGGGCGGTCGGACTAGCGGGCCCCGAGGGTTCCTACGAGCAGTACTTC. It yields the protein CSVTGAVGLAGPEGSYEQYF.

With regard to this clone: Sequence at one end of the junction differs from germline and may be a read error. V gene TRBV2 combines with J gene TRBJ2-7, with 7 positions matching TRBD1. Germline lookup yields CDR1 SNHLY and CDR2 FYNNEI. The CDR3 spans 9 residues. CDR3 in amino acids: CASSAGQTF. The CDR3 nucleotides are TGTGCCAGCAGTGCGGGACAGACATTC.

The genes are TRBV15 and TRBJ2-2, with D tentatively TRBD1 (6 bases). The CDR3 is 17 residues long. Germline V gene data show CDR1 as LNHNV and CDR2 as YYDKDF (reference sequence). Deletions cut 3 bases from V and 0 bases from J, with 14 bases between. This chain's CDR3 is CATSSTPDRTNTGELFF. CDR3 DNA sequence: TGTGCCACCAGCAGCACGCCGGACAGAACGAACACCGGGGAGCTGTTTTTT.

CDR3 amino acids: CASSFSGTGTETQYF. In DNA, the CDR3 is TGCGCCAGCAGCTTCTCCGGGACAGGGACAGAGACCCAGTACTTC. The chain recombines TRBV5-1 with TRBJ2-5, with 9 positions matching TRBD1. This CDR3 spans 15 amino acids. The V gene end was trimmed by 2 bases and the J gene end by 4 bases; junction bases not matched to a gene: 6. Germline CDR1 is SGHRS and CDR2 is YFSETQ.

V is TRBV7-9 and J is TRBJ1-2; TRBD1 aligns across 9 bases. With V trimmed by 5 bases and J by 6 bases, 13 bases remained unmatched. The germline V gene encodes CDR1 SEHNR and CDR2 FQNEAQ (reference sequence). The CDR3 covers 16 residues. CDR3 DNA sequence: TGTGCCAGCAGCCCGGGACAGGGCATAAGGAGGGATGGCTACACCTTC. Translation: CASSPGQGIRRDGYTF.

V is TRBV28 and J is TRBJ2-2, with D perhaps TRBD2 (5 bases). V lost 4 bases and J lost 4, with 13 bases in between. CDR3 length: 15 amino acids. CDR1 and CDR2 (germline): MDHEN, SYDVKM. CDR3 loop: CASSSRRRGTGELFF. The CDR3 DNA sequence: TGTGCCAGCAGTTCCCGTCGCCGGGGCACCGGGGAGCTGTTTTTT.

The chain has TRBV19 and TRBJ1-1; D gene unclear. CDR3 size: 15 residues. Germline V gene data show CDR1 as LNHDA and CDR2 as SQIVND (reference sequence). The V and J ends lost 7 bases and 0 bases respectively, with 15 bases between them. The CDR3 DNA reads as TGTGCCAGTACCCCTGGTCCGGTCATGAACACTGAAGCTTTCTTT. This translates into CASTPGPVMNTEAFF.

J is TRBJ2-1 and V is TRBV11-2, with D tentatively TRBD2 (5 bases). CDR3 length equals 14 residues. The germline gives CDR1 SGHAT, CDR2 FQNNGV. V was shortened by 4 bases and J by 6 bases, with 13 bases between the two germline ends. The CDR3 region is CASSSLGEPNEQFF. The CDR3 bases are TGTGCCAGCAGCTCGCTCGGGGAACCCAATGAGCAGTTCTTC.

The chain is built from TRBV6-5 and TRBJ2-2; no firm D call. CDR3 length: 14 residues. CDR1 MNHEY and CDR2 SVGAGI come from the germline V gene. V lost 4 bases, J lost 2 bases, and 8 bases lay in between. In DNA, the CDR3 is TGTGCCAGCAGTTTGGTCACCAACACCGGGGAGCTGTTTTTT. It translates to CASSLVTNTGELFF.

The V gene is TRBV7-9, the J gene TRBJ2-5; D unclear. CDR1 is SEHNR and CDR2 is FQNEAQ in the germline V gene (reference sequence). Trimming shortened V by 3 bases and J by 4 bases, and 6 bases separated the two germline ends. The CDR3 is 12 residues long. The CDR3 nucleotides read TGTGCCAGCAGCTTCTCGGGAGAGACCCAGTACTTC. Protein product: CASSFSGETQYF.

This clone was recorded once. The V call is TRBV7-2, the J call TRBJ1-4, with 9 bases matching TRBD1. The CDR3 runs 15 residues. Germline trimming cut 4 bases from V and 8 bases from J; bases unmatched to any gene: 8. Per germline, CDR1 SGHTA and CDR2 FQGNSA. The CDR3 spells CASSSLTGGREKLFF. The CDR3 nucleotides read TGTGCCAGCAGCTCCCTGACAGGGGGAAGGGAAAAACTGTTTTTT.

The DNA of the CDR3 is TGTGCCAGCAGTTTCATCTCCGGGGAGCTGTTTTTT. It is translated as CASSFISGELFF. This chain joins TRBV27 and TRBJ2-2; the D is unclear. The germline V and J ends were trimmed by 3 bases and 6 bases, with 5 bases remaining between them. Germline-derived CDR1 and CDR2 are MNHEY and SMNVEV (reference sequence). CDR3 length: 12 residues.

The CDR3 loop is CASSLGLHLYEQYF. The CDR3 nucleotides are TGTGCCAGCAGCTTGGGACTGCACCTATACGAGCAGTACTTC. The chain joins TRBV5-5 to TRBJ2-7; D uncertain. This CDR3 contains 14 residues. Germline CDR1 and CDR2: SGHKS and YYEKEE (reference sequence). V gave up 0 bases and J gave up 4 bases, with 11 bases separating them. The variable domain in full, with the rest retrieved from reference TRBV5-5 and TRBJ2-7, is DAGVTQSPTHLIKTRGQQVTLRCSPISGHKSVSWYQQVLGQGPQFIFQYYEKEERGRGNFPDRFSARQFPNYSSELNVNALLLGDSALYLCASSLGLHLYEQYFGPGTRLTVT.

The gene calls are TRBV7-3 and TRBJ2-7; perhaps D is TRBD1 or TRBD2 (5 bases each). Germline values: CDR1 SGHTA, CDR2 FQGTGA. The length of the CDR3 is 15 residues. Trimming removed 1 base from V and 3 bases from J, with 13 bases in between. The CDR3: CASSLRGDGFYEQYF. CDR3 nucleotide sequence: TGTGCCAGCAGCTTAAGAGGGGACGGATTCTACGAGCAGTACTTC.

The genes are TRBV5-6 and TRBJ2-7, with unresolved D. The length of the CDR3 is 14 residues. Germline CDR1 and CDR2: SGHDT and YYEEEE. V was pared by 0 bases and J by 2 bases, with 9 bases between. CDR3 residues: CASSLGATAYEQYF. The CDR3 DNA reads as TGTGCCAGCAGCTTGGGGGCTACCGCCTACGAGCAGTACTTC.

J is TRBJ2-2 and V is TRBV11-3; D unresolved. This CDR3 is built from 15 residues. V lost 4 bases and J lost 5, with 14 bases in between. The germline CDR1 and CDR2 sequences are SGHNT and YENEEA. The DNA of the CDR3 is TGTGCCAGCAGCTCCATGACTTCGTGGACCGGGGAGCTGTTTTTT. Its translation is CASSSMTSWTGELFF. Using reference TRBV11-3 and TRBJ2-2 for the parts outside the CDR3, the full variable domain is EAGVVQSPRYKIIEKKQPVAFWCNPISGHNTLYWYLQNLGQGPELLIRYENEEAVDDSQLPKDRFSAERLKGVDSTLKIQPAELGDSAVYLCASSSMTSWTGELFFGEGSRLTVL.

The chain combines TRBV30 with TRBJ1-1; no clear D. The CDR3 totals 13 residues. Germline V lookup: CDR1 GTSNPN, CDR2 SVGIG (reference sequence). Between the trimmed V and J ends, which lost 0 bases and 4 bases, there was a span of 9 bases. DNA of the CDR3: TGTGCCTGGAGTGTAGACCGGGGCACTGAAGCTTTCTTT. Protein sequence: CAWSVDRGTEAFF.

Written as DNA, the CDR3 is TGTGCCAGCAGTTTTCAGGGAGCCTACGAGCAGTACTTC. Translation gives CASSFQGAYEQYF. The rearrangement joins TRBV28 to TRBJ2-7; D may be TRBD1 or TRBD2 (5 bases each). The CDR3 has 13 residues. The V and J ends lost 3 bases and 2 bases respectively, with 8 bases between them. CDR1 MDHEN and CDR2 SYDVKM come from the germline V gene.

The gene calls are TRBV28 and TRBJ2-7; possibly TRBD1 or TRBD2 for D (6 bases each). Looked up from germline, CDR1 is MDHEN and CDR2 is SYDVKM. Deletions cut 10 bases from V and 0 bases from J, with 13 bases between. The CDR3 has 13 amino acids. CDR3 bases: TGTGCCACAGGGGAGGTGCCCTCCTACGAGCAGTACTTC. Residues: CATGEVPSYEQYF.

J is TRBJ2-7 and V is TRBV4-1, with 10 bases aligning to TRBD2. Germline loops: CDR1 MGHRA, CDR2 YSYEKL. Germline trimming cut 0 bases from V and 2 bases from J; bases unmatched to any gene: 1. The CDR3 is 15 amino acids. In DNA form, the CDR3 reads TGCGCCAGCAGCCAAGATGGGACTAGCGCCTACGAGCAGTACTTC. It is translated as CASSQDGTSAYEQYF.